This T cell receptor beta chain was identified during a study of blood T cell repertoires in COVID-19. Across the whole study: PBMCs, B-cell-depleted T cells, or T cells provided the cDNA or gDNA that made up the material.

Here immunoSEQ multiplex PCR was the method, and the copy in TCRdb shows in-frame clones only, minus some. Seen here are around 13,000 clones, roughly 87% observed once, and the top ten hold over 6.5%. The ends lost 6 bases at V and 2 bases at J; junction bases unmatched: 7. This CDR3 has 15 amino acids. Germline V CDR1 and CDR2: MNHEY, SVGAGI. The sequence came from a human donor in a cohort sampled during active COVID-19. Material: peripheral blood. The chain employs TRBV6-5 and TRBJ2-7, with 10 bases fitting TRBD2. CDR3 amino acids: CASSSQRGGTYEQYF. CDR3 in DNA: TGTGCCAGCAGCTCCCAGCGGGGGGGTACCTACGAGCAGTACTTC.